One sample yielded the 9 T cell receptor beta chains listed below, sequenced in a study of Ad26.COV2.S vaccination and SARS-CoV-2 variants. TCRdb's copy holds only in-frame clones and misses some; the assay was immunoSEQ multiplex PCR. In the table there are some 320,000 clones, 86% of which are singletons. Sample treatment: around 19 received Ad26.COV2.S at low or high dose, single or two shots; roughly five received placebo; per-sample allocation not given. Day 63 after the first injection of vaccine or placebo was the sampling time. Material: peripheral blood, obtained in a trial of Ad26.COV2.S vaccine versus placebo. These receptors all stem from a person aged 18 to 59 who received the Ad26.COV2.S COVID-19 vaccine or a placebo.

This clone has a single count. The chain joins TRBV6-5 to TRBJ1-1; TRBD1 might be the D (5 bases). Trimming took 4 bases from V and 2 from J, leaving 17 bases between them. The germline CDR1 and CDR2 sequences are MNHEY and SVGAGI. CDR3 length: 16 residues. CDR3: CASSSDRTGLNTEAFF. CDR3 coding DNA: TGTGCCAGCAGTTCAGACAGAACAGGCCTTAACACTGAAGCTTTCTTT.

This clone has more than one count but fewer than ten. The chain links TRBV30 to TRBJ1-1; 7 bases match TRBD1. The CDR3 contains 17 residues. Germline-derived CDR1 and CDR2 are GTSNPN and SVGIG (reference sequence). The ends lost 2 bases at V and 0 bases at J; junction bases unmatched: 12. Here the CDR3 reads CAWSPRRGQRMNTEAFF. The CDR3 nucleotides are TGTGCCTGGAGTCCCCGGCGGGGACAGCGCATGAACACTGAAGCTTTCTTT.

The chain carries TRBV5-1 and TRBJ2-7; D ambiguous. The CDR3 sequence is 11 residues long. The germline CDR1 and CDR2 sequences are SGHRS and YFSETQ. The V and J ends lost 5 bases and 4 bases respectively, with 7 bases between them. CDR3 amino acids: CASRGQYEQYF. The CDR3 coding sequence is TGCGCCAGCAGGGGTCAGTACGAGCAGTACTTC.

V is TRBV30 and J is TRBJ1-1; D unresolved. The V and J ends lost 2 bases and 8 bases respectively, with 9 bases between them. The CDR3 has 11 residues. The germline CDR1 and CDR2 sequences are GTSNPN and SVGIG (reference sequence). This CDR3 reads CAWSPRGEAFF. CDR3 nucleotide sequence: TGTGCCTGGAGTCCTCGGGGAGAAGCTTTCTTT.

The chain joins TRBV19 to TRBJ2-3; 10 bases agree with TRBD1. The CDR3 totals 17 residues. CDR1 and CDR2 (germline): LNHDA, SQIVND (reference sequence). V was pared by 0 bases and J by 5 bases, with 8 bases of the junction left unmatched. CDR3 loop: CASSIERTGGRGDTQYF. CDR3 coding DNA: TGTGCCAGTAGTATAGAGAGGACAGGGGGACGGGGAGATACGCAGTATTTT. Supplemented by reference TRBV19 and TRBJ2-3, the full variable domain reads DGGITQSPKYLFRKEGQNVTLSCEQNLNHDAMYWYRQDPGQGLRLIYYSQIVNDFQKGDIAEGYSVSREKKESFPLTVTSAQKNPTAFYLCASSIERTGGRGDTQYFGPGTRLTVL.

The gene calls are TRBV14 and TRBJ1-2; D perhaps matches TRBD1 (6 bases). V gave up 4 bases and J gave up 0 bases, with 12 bases separating them. The CDR3 sequence is 15 residues long. Germline CDR1 is SGHDN and CDR2 is FVKESK. The CDR3 protein is CASSPLGQSNYGYTF. The DNA for the CDR3 is TGTGCCAGCAGCCCTCTCGGACAGTCTAACTATGGCTACACCTTC.

This clone showed up just once. The rearrangement uses TRBV7-9 and TRBJ1-1; D gene unclear. The germline gives CDR1 SEHNR, CDR2 FQNEAQ (reference sequence). The CDR3 covers 18 residues. V was trimmed by 4 bases and J by 0 bases, leaving 21 bases between them. CDR3 in amino acids: CASSSPAGRSAMNTEAFF. CDR3 sequence (DNA): TGTGCCAGCAGCTCCCCAGCCGGTCGGTCAGCAATGAACACTGAAGCTTTCTTT.

V is TRBV2 and J is TRBJ2-5, with 8 bases matching TRBD1. The CDR3 runs to 14 residues. Germline loops: CDR1 SNHLY, CDR2 FYNNEI. V dropped 2 bases and J dropped 5; count of bases not matched to a gene: 4. The CDR3 here is CASSEFRGRETQYF. CDR3 nucleotide sequence: TGTGCCAGCAGTGAATTCAGGGGGCGCGAGACCCAGTACTTC. Filled out from reference TRBV2 and TRBJ2-5, the complete variable domain reads EPEVTQTPSHQVTQMGQEVILRCVPISNHLYFYWYRQILGQKVEFLVSFYNNEISEKSEIFDDQFSVERPDGSNFTLKIRSTKLEDSAMYFCASSEFRGRETQYFGPGTRLLVL.

The CDR3 region has the DNA TGTGCCTGGAGAGGGTCAACCCATCAAGAGACCCAGTACTTC. Translation: CAWRGSTHQETQYF. The chain employs TRBV30 and TRBJ2-5; D gene unclear. CDR1 GTSNPN and CDR2 SVGIG come from the germline V gene (reference sequence). Trimming removed 3 bases from V and 2 bases from J, with 13 bases in between. The CDR3 covers 14 residues.